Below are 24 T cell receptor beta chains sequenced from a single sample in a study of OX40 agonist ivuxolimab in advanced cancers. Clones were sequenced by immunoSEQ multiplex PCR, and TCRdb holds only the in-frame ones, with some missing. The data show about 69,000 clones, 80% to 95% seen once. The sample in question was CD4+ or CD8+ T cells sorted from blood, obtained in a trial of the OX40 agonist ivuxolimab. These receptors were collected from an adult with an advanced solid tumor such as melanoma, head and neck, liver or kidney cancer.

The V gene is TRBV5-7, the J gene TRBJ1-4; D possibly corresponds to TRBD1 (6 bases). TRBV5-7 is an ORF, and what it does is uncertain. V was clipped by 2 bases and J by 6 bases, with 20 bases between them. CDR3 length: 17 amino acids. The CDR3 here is CASSLTGRCAKDEKLFF. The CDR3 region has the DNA TGTGCCAGCAGCTTAACAGGGCGGTGTGCTAAGGATGAAAAACTGTTTTTT.

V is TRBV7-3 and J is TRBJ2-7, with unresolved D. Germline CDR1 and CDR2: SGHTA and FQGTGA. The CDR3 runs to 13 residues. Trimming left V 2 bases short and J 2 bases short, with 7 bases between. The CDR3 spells CASSLAEAYEQYF. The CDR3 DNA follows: TGTGCCAGCAGCTTAGCAGAGGCCTACGAGCAGTACTTC.

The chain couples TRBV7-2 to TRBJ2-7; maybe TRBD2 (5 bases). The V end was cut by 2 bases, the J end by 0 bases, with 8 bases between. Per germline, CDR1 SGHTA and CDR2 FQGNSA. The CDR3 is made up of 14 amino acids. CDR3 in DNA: TGTGCCAGCAGCTTAATGGGGAGCTCCTACGAGCAGTACTTC. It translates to CASSLMGSSYEQYF.

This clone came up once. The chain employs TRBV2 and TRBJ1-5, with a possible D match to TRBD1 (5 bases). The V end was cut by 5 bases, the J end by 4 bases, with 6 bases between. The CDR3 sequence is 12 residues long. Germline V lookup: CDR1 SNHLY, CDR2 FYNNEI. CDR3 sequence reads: CASSRGNQPQHF. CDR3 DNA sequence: TGTGCCAGCAGTAGGGGAAATCAGCCCCAGCATTTT.

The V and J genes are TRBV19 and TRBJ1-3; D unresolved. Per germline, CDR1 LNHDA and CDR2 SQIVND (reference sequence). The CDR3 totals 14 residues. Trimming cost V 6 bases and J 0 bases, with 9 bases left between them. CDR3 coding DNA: TGTGCCAGTAGCCGGATAAGCTCTGGAAACACCATATATTTT. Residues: CASSRISSGNTIYF.

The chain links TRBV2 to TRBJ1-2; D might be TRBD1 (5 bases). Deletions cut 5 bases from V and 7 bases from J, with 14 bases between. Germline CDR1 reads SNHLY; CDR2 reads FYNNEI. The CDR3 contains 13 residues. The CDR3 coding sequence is TGTGCCAGCAGTCGGGACGGGGGAGTTGGCTACACCTTC. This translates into CASSRDGGVGYTF.

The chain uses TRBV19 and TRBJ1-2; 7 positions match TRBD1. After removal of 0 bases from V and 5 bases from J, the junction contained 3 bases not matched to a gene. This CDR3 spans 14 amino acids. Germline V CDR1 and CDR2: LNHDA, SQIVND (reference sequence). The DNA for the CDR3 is TGTGCCAGTAGTATAGAAAGGGGACAGTATGGCTACACCTTC. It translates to CASSIERGQYGYTF.

The CDR3 nucleotides are TGTGCCAGCTTGGGACAGGGACTTATCGGGGAGCTGTTTTTT. Encoded protein: CASLGQGLIGELFF. The J gene is TRBJ2-2, the V gene TRBV28; 9 nucleotides line up with TRBD1. This CDR3 region has 14 residues. Germline V gene data show CDR1 as MDHEN and CDR2 as SYDVKM. V shed 8 bases and J 7 bases; nucleotides not matched to a gene: 8. Supplemented by reference TRBV28 and TRBJ2-2, the full variable domain reads DVKVTQSSRYLVKRTGEKVFLECVQDMDHENMFWYRQDPGLGLRLIYFSYDVKMKEKGDIPEGYSVSREKKERFSLILESASTNQTSMYLCASLGQGLIGELFFGEGSRLTVL.

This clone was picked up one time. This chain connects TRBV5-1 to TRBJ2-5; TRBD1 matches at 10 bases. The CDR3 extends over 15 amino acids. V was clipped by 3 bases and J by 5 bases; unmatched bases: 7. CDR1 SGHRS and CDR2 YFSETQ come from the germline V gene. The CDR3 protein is CASSSGQGVPETQYF. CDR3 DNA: TGCGCCAGCAGCTCTGGACAGGGGGTACCGGAGACCCAGTACTTC.

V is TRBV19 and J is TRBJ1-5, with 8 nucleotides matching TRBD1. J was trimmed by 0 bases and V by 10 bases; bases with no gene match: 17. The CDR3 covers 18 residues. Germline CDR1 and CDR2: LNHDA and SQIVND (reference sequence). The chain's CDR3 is CATGDRIAAANSNQPQHF. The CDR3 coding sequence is TGTGCCACTGGGGACAGGATCGCGGCGGCCAATAGCAATCAGCCCCAGCATTTT.

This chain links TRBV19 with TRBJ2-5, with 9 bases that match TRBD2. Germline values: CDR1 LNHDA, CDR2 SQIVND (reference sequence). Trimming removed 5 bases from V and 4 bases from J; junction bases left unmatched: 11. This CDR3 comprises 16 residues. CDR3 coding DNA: TGTGCCAGTAGTCTATTCTTAGCGGGAGTGGGAGAGACCCAGTACTTC. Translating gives CASSLFLAGVGETQYF.

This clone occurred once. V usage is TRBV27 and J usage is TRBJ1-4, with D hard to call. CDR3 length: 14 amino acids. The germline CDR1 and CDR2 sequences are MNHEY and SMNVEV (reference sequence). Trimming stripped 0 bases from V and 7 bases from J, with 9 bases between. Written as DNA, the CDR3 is TGTGCCAGCAGTTTATCGGGGATAGGTGAAAAACTGTTTTTT. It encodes CASSLSGIGEKLFF.

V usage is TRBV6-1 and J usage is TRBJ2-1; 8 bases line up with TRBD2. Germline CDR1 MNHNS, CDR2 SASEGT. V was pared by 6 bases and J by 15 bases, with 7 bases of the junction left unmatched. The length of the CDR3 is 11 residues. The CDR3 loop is CASSTGTRGFF. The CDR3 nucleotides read TGTGCCAGCAGCACCGGGACTAGGGGGTTCTTC.

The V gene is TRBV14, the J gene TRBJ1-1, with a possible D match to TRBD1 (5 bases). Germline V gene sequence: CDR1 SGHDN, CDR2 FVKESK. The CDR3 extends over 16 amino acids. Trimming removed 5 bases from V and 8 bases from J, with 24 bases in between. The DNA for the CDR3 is TGTGCCAGCAGCAAAAGGAGGGTCTGGGGCTCAGCGGAAGCTTTCTTT. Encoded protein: CASSKRRVWGSAEAFF.

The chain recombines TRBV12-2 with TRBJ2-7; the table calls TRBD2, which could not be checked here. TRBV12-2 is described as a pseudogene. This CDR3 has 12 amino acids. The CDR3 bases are TGTGCAAGTCGCCCCCAGAGGCGGGAGCAGTACTTC. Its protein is CASRPQRREQYF.

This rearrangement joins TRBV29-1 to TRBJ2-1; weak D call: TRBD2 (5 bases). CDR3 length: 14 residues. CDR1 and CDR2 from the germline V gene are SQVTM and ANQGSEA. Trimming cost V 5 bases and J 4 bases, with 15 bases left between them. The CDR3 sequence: CSVSRLSGYNEQFF. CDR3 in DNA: TGCAGCGTTAGCCGGTTAAGCGGATACAATGAGCAGTTCTTC.

The CDR3 here is CASSFAGDYEQYF. The DNA of the CDR3 is TGTGCCAGCAGTTTTGCAGGGGACTACGAGCAGTACTTC. The chain recombines TRBV27 with TRBJ2-7; a possible D gene is TRBD1 (6 bases). The CDR3 spans 13 residues. CDR1 MNHEY and CDR2 SMNVEV come from the germline V gene (reference sequence). V was clipped by 3 bases and J by 3 bases, with 9 bases between them.

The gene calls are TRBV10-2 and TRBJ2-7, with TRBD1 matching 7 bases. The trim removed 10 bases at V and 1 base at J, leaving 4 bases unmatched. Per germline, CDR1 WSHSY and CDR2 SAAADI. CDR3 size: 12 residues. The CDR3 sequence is CATRQGSYEQYF. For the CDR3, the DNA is TGCGCCACCAGACAGGGTTCCTACGAGCAGTACTTC.

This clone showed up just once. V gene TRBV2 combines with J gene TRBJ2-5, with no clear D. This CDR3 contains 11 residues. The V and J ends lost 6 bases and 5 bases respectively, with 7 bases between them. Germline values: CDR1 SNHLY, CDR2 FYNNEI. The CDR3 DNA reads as TGTGCCAGCAGCTCCGGGGAGACCCAGTACTTC. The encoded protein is CASSSGETQYF. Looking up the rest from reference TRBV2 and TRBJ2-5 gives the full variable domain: EPEVTQTPSHQVTQMGQEVILRCVPISNHLYFYWYRQILGQKVEFLVSFYNNEISEKSEIFDDQFSVERPDGSNFTLKIRSTKLEDSAMYFCASSSGETQYFGPGTRLLVL.

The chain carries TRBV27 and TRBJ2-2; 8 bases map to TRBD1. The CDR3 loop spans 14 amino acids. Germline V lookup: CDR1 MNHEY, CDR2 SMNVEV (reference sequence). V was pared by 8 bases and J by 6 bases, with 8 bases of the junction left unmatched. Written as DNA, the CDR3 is TGTGCCAGCGGACGGACAGGGAATTCCGGGGAGCTGTTTTTT. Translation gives CASGRTGNSGELFF.

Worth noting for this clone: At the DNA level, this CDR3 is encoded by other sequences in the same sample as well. CDR3 sequence (DNA): TGTGCCAGCAGCAAGGCTCGACCGTCTCGGGATCAGCCCCAGCATTTT. It is translated as CASSKARPSRDQPQHF. This sequence joins TRBV21-1 and TRBJ1-5. TRBV21-1 is annotated as a pseudogene. There are 16 residues in the CDR3.

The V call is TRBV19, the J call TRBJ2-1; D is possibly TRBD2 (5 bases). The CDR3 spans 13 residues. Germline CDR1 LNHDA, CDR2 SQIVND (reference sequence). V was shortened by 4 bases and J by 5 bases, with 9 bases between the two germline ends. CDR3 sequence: CASSTRGNNEQFF. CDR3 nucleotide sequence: TGTGCCAGTAGTACACGGGGAAACAATGAGCAGTTCTTC.

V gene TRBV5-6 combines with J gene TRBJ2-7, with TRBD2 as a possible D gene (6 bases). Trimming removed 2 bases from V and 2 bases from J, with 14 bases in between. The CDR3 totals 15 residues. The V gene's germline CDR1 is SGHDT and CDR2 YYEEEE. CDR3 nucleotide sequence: TGTGCCAGCAGCTTTGGGACTCGCGCGCCCTACGAGCAGTACTTC. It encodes CASSFGTRAPYEQYF.

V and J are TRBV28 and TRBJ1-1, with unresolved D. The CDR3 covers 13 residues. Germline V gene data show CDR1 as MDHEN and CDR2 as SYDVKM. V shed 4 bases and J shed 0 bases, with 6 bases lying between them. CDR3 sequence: CASSSGLNTEAFF. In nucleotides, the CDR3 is TGTGCCAGCAGTTCGGGGTTGAACACTGAAGCTTTCTTT.